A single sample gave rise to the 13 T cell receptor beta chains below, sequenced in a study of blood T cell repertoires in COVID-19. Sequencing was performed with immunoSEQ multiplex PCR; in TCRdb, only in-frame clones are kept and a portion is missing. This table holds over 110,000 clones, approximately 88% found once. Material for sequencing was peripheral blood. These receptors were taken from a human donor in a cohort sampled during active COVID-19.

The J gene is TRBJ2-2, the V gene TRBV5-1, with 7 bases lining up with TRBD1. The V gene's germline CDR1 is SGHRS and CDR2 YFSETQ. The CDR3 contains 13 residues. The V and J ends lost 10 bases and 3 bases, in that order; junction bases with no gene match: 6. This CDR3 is CAARGQDTGELFF. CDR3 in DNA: TGCGCCGCGAGGGGGCAGGACACCGGGGAGCTGTTTTTT.

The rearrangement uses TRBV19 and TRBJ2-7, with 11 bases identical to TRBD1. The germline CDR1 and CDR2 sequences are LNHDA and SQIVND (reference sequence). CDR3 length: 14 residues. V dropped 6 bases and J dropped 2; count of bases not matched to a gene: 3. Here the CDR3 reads CASSPGQGAYEQYF. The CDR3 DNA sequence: TGTGCCAGTAGCCCGGGACAGGGGGCCTACGAGCAGTACTTC.

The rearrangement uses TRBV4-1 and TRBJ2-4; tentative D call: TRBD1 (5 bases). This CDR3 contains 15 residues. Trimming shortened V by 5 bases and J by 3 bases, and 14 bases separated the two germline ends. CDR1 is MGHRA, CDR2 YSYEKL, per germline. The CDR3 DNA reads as TGCGCCAGCAGCAAACAAGGAGACAGCAAAAACATTCAGTACTTC. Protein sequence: CASSKQGDSKNIQYF.

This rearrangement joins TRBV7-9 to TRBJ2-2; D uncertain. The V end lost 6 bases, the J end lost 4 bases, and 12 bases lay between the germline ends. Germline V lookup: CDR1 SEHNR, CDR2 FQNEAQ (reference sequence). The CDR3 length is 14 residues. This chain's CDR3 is CASRFGQFTGELFF. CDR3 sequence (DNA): TGTGCCAGCAGGTTTGGCCAATTCACCGGGGAGCTGTTTTTT.

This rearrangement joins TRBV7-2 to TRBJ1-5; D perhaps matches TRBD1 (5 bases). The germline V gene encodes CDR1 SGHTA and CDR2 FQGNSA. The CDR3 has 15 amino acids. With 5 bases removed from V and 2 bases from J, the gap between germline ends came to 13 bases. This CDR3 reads CASSIQGFGNQPQHF. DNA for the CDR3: TGTGCCAGCAGCATTCAGGGTTTCGGCAATCAGCCCCAGCATTTT.

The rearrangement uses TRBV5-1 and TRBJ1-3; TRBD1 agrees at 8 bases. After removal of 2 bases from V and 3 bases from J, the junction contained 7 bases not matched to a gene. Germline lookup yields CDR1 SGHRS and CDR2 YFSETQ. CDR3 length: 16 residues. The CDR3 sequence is CASSFQPGGDGNTIYF. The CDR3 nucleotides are TGCGCCAGCAGCTTTCAGCCAGGGGGCGATGGAAACACCATATATTTT.

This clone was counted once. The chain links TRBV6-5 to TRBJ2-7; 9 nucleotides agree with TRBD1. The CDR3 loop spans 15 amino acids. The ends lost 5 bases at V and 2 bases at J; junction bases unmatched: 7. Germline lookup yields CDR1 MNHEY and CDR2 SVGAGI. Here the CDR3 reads CASSPGTGYTYEQYF. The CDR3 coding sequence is TGTGCCAGCAGTCCCGGGACAGGGTATACCTACGAGCAGTACTTC.

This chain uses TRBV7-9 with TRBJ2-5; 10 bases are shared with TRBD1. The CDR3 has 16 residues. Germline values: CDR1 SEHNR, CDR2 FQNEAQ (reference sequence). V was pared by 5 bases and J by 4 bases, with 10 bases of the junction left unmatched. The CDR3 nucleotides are TGTGCCAGCAGCCCACATCCCCGGACAGGGGGAGAGACCCAGTACTTC. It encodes CASSPHPRTGGETQYF. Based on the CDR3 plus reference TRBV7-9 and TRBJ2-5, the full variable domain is DTGVSQNPRHKITKRGQNVTFRCDPISEHNRLYWYRQTLGQGPEFLTYFQNEAQLEKSRLLSDRFSAERPKGSFSTLEIQRTEQGDSAMYLCASSPHPRTGGETQYFGPGTRLLVL.

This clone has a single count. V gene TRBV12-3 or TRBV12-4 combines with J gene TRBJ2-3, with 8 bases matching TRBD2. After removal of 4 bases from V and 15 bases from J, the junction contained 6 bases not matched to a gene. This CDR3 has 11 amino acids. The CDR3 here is CASSWGTSVYF. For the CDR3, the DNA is TGTGCCAGCAGTTGGGGGACTAGTGTATATTTT.

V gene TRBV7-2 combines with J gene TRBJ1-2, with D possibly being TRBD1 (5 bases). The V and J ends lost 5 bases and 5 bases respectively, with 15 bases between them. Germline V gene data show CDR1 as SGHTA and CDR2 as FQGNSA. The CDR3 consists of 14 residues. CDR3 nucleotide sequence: TGTGCCAGCAGCAGGGACTTCCGCGGGTATGGCTACACCTTC. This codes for CASSRDFRGYGYTF.

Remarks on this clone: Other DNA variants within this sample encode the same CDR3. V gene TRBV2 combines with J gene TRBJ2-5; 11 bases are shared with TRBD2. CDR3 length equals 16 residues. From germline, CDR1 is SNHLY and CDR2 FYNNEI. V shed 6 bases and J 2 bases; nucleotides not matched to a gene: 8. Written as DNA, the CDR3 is TGTGCCAGCAGACCCCTAGCGGGGGGCCCACAAGAGACCCAGTACTTC. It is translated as CASRPLAGGPQETQYF. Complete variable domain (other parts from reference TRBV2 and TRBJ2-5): EPEVTQTPSHQVTQMGQEVILRCVPISNHLYFYWYRQILGQKVEFLVSFYNNEISEKSEIFDDQFSVERPDGSNFTLKIRSTKLEDSAMYFCASRPLAGGPQETQYFGPGTRLLVL.

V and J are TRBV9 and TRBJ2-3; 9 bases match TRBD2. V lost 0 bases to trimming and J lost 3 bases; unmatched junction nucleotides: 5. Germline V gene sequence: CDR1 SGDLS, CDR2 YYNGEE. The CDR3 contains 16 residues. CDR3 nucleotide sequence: TGTGCCAGCAGCGTAGGTCCAGCGGGGGGAACAGATACGCAGTATTTT. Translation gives CASSVGPAGGTDTQYF. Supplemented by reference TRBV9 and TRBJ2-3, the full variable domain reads DSGVTQTPKHLITATGQRVTLRCSPRSGDLSVYWYQQSLDQGLQFLIQYYNGEERAKGNILERFSAQQFPDLHSELNLSSLELGDSALYFCASSVGPAGGTDTQYFGPGTRLTVL.

The CDR3 DNA reads as TGTGCCAGCAAAACAGGGGGATCGGGCTACACCTTC. It translates to CASKTGGSGYTF. The V gene is TRBV27, the J gene TRBJ1-2; 8 bases map to TRBD1. CDR1 and CDR2 (germline): MNHEY, SMNVEV (reference sequence). The CDR3 extends over 12 amino acids. J lost 8 bases, V lost 7 bases, and 6 bases had no gene match.